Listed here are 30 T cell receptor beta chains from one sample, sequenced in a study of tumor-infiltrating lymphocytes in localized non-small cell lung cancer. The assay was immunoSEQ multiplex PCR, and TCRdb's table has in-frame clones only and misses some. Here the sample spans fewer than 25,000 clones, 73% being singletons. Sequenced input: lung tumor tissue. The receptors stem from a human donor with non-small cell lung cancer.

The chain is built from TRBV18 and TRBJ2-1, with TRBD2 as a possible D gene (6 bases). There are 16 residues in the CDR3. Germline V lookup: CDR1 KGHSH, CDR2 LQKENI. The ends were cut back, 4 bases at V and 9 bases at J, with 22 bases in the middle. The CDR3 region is CASSLTGTGTLAEQFF. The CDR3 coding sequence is TGTGCCAGCTCACTTACCGGGACTGGAACCCTTGCTGAGCAGTTCTTC.

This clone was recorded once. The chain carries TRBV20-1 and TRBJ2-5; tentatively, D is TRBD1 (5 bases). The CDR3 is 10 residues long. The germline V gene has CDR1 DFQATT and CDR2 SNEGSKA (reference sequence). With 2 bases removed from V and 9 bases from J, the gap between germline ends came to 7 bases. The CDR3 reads CSARQGPQYF. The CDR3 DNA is TGCAGTGCTAGACAGGGCCCCCAGTACTTC.

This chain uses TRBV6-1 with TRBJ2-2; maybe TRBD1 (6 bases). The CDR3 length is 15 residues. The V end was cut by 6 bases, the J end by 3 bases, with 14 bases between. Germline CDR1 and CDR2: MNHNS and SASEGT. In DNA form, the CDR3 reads TGTGCCAGCAGAAGGGACACGGGTGACACCGGGGAGCTGTTTTTT. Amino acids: CASRRDTGDTGELFF.

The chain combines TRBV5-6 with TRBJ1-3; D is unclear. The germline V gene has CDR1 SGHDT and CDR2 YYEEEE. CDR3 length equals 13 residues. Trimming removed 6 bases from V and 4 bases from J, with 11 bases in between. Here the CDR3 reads CASTKEEGNTIYF. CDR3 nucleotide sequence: TGTGCCAGCACGAAGGAGGAAGGAAACACCATATATTTT.

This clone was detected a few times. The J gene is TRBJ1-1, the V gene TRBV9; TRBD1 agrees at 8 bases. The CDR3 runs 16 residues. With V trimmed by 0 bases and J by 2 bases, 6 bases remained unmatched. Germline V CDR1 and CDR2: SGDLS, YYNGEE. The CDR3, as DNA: TGTGCCAGCAGCGTAGGGGGAGGACAGGGTAACACTGAAGCTTTCTTT. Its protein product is CASSVGGGQGNTEAFF.

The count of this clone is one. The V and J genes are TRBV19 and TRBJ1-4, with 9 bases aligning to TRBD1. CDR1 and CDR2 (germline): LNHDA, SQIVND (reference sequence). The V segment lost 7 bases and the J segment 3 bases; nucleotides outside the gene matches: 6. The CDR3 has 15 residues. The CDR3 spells CASNLRDRANEKLFF. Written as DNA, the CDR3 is TGTGCCAGTAATCTCCGGGACAGGGCTAATGAAAAACTGTTTTTT.

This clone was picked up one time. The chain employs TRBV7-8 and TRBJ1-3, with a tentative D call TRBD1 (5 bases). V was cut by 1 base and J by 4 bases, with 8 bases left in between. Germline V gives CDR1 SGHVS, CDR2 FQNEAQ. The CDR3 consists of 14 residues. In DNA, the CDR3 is TGTGCCAGCAGCTTAGGGGGGGTAGGAAACACCATATATTTT. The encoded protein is CASSLGGVGNTIYF.

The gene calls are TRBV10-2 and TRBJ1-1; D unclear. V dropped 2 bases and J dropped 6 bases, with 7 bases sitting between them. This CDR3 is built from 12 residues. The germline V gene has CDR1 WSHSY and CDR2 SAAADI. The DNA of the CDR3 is TGCGCCAGCAGTGAGCCCCGGGCTGAAGCTTTCTTT. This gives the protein CASSEPRAEAFF.

CDR3 region: CASSVAGGRDEQYF. The CDR3 DNA is TGTGCCAGCAGCGTAGCCGGGGGGCGGGACGAGCAGTACTTC. This sequence joins TRBV9 and TRBJ2-7; possibly TRBD2 for D (7 bases). The germline V and J ends were trimmed by 0 bases and 5 bases, with 12 bases remaining between them. The CDR3 extends over 14 amino acids. CDR1 and CDR2 from the germline V gene are SGDLS and YYNGEE.

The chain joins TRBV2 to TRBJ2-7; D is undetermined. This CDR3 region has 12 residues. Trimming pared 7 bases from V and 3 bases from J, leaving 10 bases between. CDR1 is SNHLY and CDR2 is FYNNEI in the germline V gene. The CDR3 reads CASKSYHYEQYF. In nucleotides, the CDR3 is TGTGCCAGCAAGTCTTATCACTACGAGCAGTACTTC.

CDR3: CASRPSSNEQFF. CDR3 bases: TGTGCCAGCAGGCCAAGCTCGAATGAGCAGTTCTTC. The chain links TRBV5-5 to TRBJ2-1, with D hard to call. CDR1 and CDR2 (germline): SGHKS, YYEKEE (reference sequence). The CDR3 extends over 12 amino acids. Between the trimmed V and J ends, which lost 5 bases and 7 bases, there was a span of 10 bases.

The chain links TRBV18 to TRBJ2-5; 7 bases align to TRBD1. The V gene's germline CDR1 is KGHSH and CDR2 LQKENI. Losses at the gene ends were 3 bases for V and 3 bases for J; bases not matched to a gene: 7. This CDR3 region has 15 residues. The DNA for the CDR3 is TGTGCCAGCTCACCTTATGGGCAGGGGGAAGAGACCCAGTACTTC. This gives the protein CASSPYGQGEETQYF.

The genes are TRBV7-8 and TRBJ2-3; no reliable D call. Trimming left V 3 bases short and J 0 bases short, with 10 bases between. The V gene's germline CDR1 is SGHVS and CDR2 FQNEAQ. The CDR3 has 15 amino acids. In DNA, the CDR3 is TGTGCCAGCAGCTTGGGCGGTACTAGCACAGATACGCAGTATTTT. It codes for CASSLGGTSTDTQYF.

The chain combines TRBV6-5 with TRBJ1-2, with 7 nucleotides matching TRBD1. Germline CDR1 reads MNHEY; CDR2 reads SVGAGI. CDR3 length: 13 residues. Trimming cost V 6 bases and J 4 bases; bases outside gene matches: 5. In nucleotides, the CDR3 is TGTGCCAGCAGGACAGGGTTGCGCTATGGCTACACCTTC. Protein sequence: CASRTGLRYGYTF.

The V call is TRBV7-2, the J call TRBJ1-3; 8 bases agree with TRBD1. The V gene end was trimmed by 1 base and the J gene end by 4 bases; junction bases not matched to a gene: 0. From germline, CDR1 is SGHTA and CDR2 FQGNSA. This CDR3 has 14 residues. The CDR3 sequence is CASSLGDRGNTIYF. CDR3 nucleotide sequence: TGTGCCAGCAGCTTAGGGGACAGGGGAAACACCATATATTTT.

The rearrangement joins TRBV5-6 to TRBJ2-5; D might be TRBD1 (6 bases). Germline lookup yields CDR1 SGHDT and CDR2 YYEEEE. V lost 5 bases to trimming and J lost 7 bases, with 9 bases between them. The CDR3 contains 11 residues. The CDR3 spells CASSEGGTQYF. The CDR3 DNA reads TGTGCCAGCAGTGAAGGGGGGACCCAGTACTTC.

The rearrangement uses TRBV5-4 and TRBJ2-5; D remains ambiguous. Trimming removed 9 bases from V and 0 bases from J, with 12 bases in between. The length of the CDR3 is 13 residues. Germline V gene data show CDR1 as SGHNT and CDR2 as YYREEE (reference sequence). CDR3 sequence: CATKGRYQETQYF. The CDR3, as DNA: TGTGCCACCAAAGGGCGGTACCAAGAGACCCAGTACTTC.

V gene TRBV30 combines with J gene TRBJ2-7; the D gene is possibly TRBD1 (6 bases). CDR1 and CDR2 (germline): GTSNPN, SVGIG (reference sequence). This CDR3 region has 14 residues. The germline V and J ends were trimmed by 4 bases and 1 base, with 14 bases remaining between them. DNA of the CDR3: TGTGCCTGGAATGACAGGCGCGGTTCCTACGAGCAGTACTTC. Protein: CAWNDRRGSYEQYF.

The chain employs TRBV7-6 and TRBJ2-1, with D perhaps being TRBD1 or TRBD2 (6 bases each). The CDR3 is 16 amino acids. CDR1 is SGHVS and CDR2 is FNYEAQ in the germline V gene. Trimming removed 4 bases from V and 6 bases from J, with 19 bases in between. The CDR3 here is CASSSATGARINEQFF. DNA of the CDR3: TGTGCCAGCAGCTCAGCAACGGGGGCGCGGATCAATGAGCAGTTCTTC.

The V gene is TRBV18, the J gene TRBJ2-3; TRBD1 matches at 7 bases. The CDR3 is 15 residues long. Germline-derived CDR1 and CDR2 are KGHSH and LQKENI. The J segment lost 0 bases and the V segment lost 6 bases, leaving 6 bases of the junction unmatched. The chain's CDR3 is CASSPGQQSTDTQYF. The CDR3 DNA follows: TGTGCCAGCTCGCCGGGACAGCAAAGCACAGATACGCAGTATTTT.

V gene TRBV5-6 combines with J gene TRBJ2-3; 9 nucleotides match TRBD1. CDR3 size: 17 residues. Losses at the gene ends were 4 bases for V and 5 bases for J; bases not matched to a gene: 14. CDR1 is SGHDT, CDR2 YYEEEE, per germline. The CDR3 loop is CASSGFRDRVTQDTQYF. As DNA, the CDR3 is TGTGCCAGCAGCGGATTCCGGGACAGGGTCACACAAGATACGCAGTATTTT.

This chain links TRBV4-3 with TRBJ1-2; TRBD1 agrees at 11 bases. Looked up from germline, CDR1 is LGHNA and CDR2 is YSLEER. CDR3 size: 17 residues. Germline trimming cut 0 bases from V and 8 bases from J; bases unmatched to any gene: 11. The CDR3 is CASSQDPGTGGPRGYTF. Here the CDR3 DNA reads TGCGCCAGCAGCCAAGATCCAGGGACAGGGGGTCCGAGGGGCTACACCTTC.

As DNA, the CDR3 is TGCGCCAGCAGCCAAGAACCGGGACTAGCGGGGAACTGGGATACGCAGTATTTT. Its protein product is CASSQEPGLAGNWDTQYF. The chain has TRBV4-3 and TRBJ2-3; 13 positions agree with TRBD2. The CDR3 extends over 18 amino acids. The V and J ends lost 0 bases and 6 bases, in that order; junction bases with no gene match: 9. CDR1 LGHNA and CDR2 YSLEER come from the germline V gene.

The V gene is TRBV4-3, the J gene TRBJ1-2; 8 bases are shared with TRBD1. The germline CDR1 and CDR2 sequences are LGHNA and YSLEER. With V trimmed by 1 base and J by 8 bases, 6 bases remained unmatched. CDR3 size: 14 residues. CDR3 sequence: CASSQVQGAGGYTF. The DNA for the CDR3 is TGCGCCAGCAGCCAAGTGCAGGGGGCGGGCGGCTACACCTTC.

The CDR3 protein is CASSRIHTGGQETQYF. The CDR3 DNA sequence: TGCGCCAGCAGCCGGATTCACACAGGGGGCCAAGAGACCCAGTACTTC. The chain joins TRBV4-3 to TRBJ2-5; TRBD1 matches 8 bases. V shed 4 bases and J 1 base; nucleotides not matched to a gene: 8. The CDR3 is 16 residues long. Germline V CDR1 and CDR2: LGHNA, YSLEER.

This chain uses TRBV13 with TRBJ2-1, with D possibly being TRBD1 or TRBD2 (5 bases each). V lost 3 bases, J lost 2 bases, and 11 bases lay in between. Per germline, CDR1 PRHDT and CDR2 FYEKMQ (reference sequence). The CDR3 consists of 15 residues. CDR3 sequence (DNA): TGTGCCAGCAGCTTCTCCGGGGCGGCCTACAATGAGCAGTTCTTC. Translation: CASSFSGAAYNEQFF.

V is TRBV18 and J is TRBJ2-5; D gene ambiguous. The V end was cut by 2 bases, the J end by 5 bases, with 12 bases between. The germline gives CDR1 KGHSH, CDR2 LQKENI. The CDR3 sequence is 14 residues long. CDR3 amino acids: CASSPDRSDETQYF. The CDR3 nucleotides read TGTGCCAGCTCACCAGATAGGAGTGACGAGACCCAGTACTTC.

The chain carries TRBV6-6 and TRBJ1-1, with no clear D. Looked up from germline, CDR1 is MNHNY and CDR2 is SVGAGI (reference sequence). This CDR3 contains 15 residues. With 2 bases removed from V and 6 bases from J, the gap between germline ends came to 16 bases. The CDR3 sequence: CASSYREPQMSEAFF. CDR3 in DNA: TGTGCCAGCAGTTACAGGGAACCCCAGATGTCTGAAGCTTTCTTT.

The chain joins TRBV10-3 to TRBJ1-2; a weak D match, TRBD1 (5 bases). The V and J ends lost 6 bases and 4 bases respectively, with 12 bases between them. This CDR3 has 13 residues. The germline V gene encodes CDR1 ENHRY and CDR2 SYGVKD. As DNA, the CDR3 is TGTGCCATCAGGGGGACCGAAGTCTATGGCTACACCTTC. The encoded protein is CAIRGTEVYGYTF.

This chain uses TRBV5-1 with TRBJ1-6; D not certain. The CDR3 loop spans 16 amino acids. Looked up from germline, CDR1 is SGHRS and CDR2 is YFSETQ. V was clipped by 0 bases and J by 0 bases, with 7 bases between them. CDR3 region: CASSLGGSSYNSPLHF. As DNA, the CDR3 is TGCGCCAGCAGCTTGGGGGGAAGCTCCTATAATTCACCCCTCCACTTT.